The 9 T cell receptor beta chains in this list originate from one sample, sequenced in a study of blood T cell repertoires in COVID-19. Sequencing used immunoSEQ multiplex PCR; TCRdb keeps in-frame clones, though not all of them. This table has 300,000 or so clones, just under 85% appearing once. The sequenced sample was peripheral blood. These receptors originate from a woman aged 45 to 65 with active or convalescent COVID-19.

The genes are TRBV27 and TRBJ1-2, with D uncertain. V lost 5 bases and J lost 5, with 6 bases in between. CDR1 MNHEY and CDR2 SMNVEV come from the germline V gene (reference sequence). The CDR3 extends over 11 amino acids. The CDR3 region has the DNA TGTGCCAGCAGTCGGGGTTATGGCTACACCTTC. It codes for CASSRGYGYTF.

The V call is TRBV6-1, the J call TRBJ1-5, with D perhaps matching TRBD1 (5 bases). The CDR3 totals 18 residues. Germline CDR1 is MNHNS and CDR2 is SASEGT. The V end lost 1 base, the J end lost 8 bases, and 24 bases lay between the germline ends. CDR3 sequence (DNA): TGTGCCAGCAGTGAAGTAGTTTTGGGGCGGTGGGGCCTCGAGCCCCAGCATTTT. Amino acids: CASSEVVLGRWGLEPQHF.

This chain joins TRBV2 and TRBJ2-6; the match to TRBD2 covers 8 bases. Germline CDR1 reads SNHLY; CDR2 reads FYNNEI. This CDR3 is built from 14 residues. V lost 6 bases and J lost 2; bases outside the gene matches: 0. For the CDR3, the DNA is TGTGCCAGCAGGACTAGCGCTGGGGCCAACGTCCTGACTTTC. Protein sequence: CASRTSAGANVLTF.

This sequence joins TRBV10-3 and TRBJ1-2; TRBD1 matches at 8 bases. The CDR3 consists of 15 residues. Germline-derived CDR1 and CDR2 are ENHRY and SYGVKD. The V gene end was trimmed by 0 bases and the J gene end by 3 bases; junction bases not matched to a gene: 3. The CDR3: CAISESRQGHYGYTF. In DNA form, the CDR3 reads TGTGCCATCAGTGAGTCGAGACAGGGGCACTATGGCTACACCTTC.

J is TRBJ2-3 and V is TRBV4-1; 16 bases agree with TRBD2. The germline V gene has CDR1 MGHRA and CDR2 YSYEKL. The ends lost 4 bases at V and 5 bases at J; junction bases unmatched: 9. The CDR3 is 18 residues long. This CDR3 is CASSPVPGLAGGVDTQYF. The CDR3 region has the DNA TGCGCCAGCAGCCCAGTTCCGGGACTAGCGGGAGGGGTAGATACGCAGTATTTT.

CDR3 region: CASSSWTSGDTGELFF. The CDR3, as DNA: TGTGCCAGCAGCTCATGGACTAGCGGGGACACCGGGGAGCTGTTTTTT. The chain recombines TRBV7-6 with TRBJ2-2; 12 bases are a match to TRBD2. The CDR3 runs 16 residues. The germline gives CDR1 SGHVS, CDR2 FNYEAQ. The V gene end was trimmed by 4 bases and the J gene end by 3 bases; junction bases not matched to a gene: 3.

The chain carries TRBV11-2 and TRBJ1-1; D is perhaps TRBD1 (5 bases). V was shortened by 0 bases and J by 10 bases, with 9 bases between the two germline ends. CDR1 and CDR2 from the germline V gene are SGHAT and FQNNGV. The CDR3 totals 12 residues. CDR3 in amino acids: CASSLDRGLAFF. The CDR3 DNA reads TGTGCCAGCAGCTTAGATCGGGGGTTAGCTTTCTTT.

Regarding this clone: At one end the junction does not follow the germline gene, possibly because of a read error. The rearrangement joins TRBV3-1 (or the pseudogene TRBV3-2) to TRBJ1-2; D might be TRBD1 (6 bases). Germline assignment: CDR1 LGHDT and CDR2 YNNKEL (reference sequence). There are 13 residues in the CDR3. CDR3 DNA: TGTGCCAACAGCCAGTCTACAAAGGGGGTCTACACCTTC. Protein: CANSQSTKGVYTF.

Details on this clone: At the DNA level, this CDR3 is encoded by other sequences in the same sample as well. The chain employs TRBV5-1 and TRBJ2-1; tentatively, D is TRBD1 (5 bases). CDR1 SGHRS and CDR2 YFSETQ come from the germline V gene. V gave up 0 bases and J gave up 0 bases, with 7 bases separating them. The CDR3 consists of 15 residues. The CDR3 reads CASSLGGFSYNEQFF. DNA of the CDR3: TGCGCCAGCAGCTTGGGGGGCTTCTCCTACAATGAGCAGTTCTTC.